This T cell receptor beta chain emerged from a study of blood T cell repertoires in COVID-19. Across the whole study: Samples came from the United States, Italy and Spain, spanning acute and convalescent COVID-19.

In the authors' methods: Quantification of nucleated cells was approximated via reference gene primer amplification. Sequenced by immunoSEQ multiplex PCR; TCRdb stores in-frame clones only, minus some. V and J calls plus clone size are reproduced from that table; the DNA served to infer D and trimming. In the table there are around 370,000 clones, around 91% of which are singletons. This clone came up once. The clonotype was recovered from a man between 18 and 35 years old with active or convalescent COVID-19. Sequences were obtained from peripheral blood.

The CDR3 loop reads CASRTRDTIYGYTF. As DNA, the CDR3 is TGTGCCAGTAGAACCCGGGATACGATCTATGGCTACACCTTC. J is TRBJ1-2 and V is TRBV19; no firm D call. V dropped 6 bases and J dropped 4 bases, with 15 bases sitting between them. The CDR3 is made up of 14 amino acids. Germline CDR1 LNHDA, CDR2 SQIVND (reference sequence).